This record concerns one T cell receptor (beta chain) sequence. The data were obtained in a study of identical twins. TCRdb independently ran MiXCR on the 5' RACE reads; one entry per CDR3 protein. The repertoire holds 600,000 to 700,000 distinct CDR3 sequences, with roughly 20% as singletons. CDR3 length: 13 residues. V was pared by 6 bases and J by 9 bases, with 5 bases of the junction left unmatched. Germline CDR1 reads SGHRS; CDR2 reads YFSETQ. Another study also made use of these data, one on T cells expressing NK-cell markers. That source notes: Five or six donors showed dominant NKG2C+ clonotypes comprising roughly 1.0-7.5% of their CD8+ T cells.

The chain joins TRBV5-1 to TRBJ1-6; TRBD1 matches at 8 bases. Sequences were obtained from PBMCs. The receptor comes from a woman younger than 35 in good health. In nucleotides, the CDR3 is TGCGCCAGCAAGACAGGGGTGTCTTCACCCCTCCACTTT. Encoded protein: CASKTGVSSPLHF.